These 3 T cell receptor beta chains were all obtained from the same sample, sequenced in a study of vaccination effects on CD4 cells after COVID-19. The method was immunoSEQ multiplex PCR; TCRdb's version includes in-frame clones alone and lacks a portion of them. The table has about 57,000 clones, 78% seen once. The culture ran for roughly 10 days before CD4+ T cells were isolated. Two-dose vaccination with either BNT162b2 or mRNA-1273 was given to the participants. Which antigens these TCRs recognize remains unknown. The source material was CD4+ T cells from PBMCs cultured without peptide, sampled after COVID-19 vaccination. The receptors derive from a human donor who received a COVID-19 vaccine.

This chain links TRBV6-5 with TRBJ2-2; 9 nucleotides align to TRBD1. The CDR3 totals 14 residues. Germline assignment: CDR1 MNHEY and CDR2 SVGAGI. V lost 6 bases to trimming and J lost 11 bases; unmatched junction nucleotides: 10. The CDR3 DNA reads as TGTGCCAGCAGATTCCCGGACAGGGGAGGAGAGCTGTTTTTT. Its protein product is CASRFPDRGGELFF.

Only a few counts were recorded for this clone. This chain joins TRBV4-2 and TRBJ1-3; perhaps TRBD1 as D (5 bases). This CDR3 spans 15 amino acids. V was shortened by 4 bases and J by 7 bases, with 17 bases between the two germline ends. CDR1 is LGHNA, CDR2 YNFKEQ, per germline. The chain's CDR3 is CASSRGRSVGNTIYF. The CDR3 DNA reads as TGTGCCAGCAGCCGGGGACGGTCGGTAGGGAACACCATATATTTT.

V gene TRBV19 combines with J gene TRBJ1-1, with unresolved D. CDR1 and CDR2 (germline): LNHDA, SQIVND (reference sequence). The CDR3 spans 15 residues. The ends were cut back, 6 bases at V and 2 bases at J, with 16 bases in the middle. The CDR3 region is CASRRAEIPNTEAFF. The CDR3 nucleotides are TGTGCCAGTAGGCGGGCAGAGATTCCCAACACTGAAGCTTTCTTT.